The source of this T cell receptor (beta chain) is a study of shared clonotypes between healthy human individuals. Regarding this clone: Its antigen is undetermined.

This CDR3 contains 14 residues. J gave up 3 bases and V 4 bases, and 3 bases lay outside the gene matches. Germline V gene lookup returns CDR1 SGHDN and CDR2 FVKESK. TCRdb keeps only in-frame clones here, not all; method: immunoSEQ multiplex PCR. Of fewer than 1.6 million clones in the sample, around 98.5% were seen once. Broader study findings: Among the subsets, naive ones generally showed larger estimated richness than memory ones.

The genes are TRBV14 and TRBJ2-4; TRBD1 matches at 7 bases. The specimen was naive CD4+ T cells sorted from blood. Regarding subset: CD45RA+ positively selected. The receptor was derived from a man aged 30 to 39 in good health. In DNA, the CDR3 is TGTGCCAGCAGCCCCCGGGACAGCAAAAACATTCAGTACTTC. This codes for CASSPRDSKNIQYF.